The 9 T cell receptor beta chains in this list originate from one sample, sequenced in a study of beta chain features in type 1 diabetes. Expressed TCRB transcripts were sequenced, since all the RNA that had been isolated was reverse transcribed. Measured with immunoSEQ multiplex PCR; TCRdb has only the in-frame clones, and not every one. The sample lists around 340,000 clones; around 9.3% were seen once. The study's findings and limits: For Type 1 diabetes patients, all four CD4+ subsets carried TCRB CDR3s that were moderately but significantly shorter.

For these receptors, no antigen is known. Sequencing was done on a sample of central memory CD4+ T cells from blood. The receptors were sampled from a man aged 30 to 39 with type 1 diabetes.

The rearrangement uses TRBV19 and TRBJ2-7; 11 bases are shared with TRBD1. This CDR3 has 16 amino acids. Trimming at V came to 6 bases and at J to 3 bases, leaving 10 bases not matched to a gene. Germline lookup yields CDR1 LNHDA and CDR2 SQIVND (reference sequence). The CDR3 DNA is TGTGCCAGTAGCATAAGCTCCGGGACAGGGGGCTACGAGCAGTACTTC. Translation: CASSISSGTGGYEQYF.

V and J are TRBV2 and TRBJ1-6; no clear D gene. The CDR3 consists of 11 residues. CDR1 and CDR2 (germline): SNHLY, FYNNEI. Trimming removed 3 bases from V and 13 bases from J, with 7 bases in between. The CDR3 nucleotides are TGTGCCAGCAGTGACCCCGGGCCCCTCCACTTT. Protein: CASSDPGPLHF.

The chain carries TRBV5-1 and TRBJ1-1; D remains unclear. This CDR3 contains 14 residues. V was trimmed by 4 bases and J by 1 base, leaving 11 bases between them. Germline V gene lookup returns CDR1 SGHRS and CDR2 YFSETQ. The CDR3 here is CASSRSDSNTEAFF. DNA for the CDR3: TGCGCCAGCAGCAGGTCGGACTCGAACACTGAAGCTTTCTTT.

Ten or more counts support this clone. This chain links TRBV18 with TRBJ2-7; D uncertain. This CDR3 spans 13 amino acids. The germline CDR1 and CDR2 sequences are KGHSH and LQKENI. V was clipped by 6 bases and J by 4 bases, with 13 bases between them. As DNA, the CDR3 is TGTGCCAGCTCGTGGGCCGAGACGTACGAGCAGTACTTC. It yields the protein CASSWAETYEQYF.

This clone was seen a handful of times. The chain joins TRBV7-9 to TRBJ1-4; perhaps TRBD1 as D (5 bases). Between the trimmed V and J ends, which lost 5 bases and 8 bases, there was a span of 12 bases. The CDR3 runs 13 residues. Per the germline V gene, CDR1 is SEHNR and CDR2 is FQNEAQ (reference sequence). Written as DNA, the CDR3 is TGTGCCAGCAGCGTCGACTGGGGCGAAAAACTGTTTTTT. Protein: CASSVDWGEKLFF.

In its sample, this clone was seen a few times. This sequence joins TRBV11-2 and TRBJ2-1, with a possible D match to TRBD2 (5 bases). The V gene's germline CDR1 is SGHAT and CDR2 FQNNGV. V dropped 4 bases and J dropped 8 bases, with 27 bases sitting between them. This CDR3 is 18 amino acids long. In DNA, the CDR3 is TGTGCCAGCAGCTGGGGTTTTGCGGGCATCAAATCTGGCCATGAGCAGTTCTTC. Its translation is CASSWGFAGIKSGHEQFF.

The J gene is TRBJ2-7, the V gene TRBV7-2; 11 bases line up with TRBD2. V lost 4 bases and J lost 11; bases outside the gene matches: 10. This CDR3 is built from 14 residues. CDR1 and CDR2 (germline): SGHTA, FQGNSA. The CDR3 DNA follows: TGTGCCAGCAGCTCCCCGACTACTAGCGGGGGCGAGTACTTC. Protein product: CASSSPTTSGGEYF. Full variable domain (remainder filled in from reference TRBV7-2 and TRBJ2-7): GAGVSQSPSNKVTEKGKDVELRCDPISGHTALYWYRQSLGQGLEFLIYFQGNSAPDKSGLPSDRFSAERTGGSVSTLTIQRTQQEDSAVYLCASSSPTTSGGEYFGPGTRLTVT.

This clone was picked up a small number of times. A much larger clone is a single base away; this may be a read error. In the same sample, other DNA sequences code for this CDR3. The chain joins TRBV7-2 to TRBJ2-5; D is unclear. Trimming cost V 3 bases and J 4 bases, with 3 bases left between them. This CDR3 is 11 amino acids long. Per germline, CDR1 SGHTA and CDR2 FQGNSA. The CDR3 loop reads CASSFGETQYF. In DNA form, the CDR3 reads TGTGCCAGCAGCTTCGGAGAGACCCAGTACTTC.

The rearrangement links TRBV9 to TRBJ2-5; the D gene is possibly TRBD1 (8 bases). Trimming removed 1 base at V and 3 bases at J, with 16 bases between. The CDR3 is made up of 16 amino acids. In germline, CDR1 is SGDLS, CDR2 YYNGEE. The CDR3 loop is CASSVRGATGEETQYF. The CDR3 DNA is TGTGCCAGCAGCGTACGGGGGGCGACAGGGGAAGAGACCCAGTACTTC.